The 15 T cell receptor beta chains presented below share a single source sample, sequenced in a study of human T cells and chemical hapten exposure. TCRdb re-derived calls from the RACE reads in MiXCR, one entry per CDR3 protein. The sample lists under 65,000 distinct CDR3 sequences; around 9.3% were seen once. The time point here: patch test 1, 2 weeks after DPC sensitization. Treatment noted: therapeutic diphenylcyclopropenone sensitization with weekly scalp DPC. The sequences come from whole blood, collected in connection with sensitization to the hapten diphenylcyclopropenone (DPC). These receptors originate from a woman aged 45-59 years with alopecia areata. Some clones in this sample may be carry-over from other donors' samples.

The chain recombines TRBV14 with TRBJ2-2, with 15 bases identical to TRBD2. Per the germline V gene, CDR1 is SGHDN and CDR2 is FVKESK. The V segment lost 3 bases and the J segment 4 bases; nucleotides outside the gene matches: 9. This CDR3 is 19 amino acids long. DNA for the CDR3: TGTGCCAGCAGCCACCTGAGGACTAGCGGGAGGGCCCGCACCGGGGAGCTGTTTTTT. This translates into CASSHLRTSGRARTGELFF. The full variable domain, completed using reference TRBV14 and TRBJ2-2, is EAGVTQFPSHSVIEKGQTVTLRCDPISGHDNLYWYRRVMGKEIKFLLHFVKESKQDESGMPNNRFLAERTGGTYSTLKVQPAELEDSGVYFCASSHLRTSGRARTGELFFGEGSRLTVL.

This clonotype was picked up many times. The V call is TRBV29-1, the J call TRBJ2-3; no reliable D call. This CDR3 spans 14 amino acids. Deletions cut 4 bases from V and 1 base from J, with 12 bases between. CDR1 is SQVTM, CDR2 ANQGSEA, per germline. The CDR3 loop reads CSVVSPVRTDTQYF. CDR3 DNA: TGCAGCGTTGTGTCCCCGGTCCGCACAGATACGCAGTATTTT.

V gene TRBV5-1 combines with J gene TRBJ1-5, with D uncertain. From germline, CDR1 is SGHRS and CDR2 YFSETQ. This CDR3 has 13 residues. V gave up 0 bases and J gave up 7 bases, with 8 bases separating them. The chain's CDR3 is CASSLASGQPQHF. In DNA form, the CDR3 reads TGCGCCAGCAGCTTGGCCAGCGGACAGCCCCAGCATTTT.

This clonotype was counted at least ten times. The chain couples TRBV30 to TRBJ2-2, with 9 bases lining up with TRBD1. Germline V lookup: CDR1 GTSNPN, CDR2 SVGIG (reference sequence). This CDR3 comprises 13 residues. V lost 4 bases, J lost 7 bases, and 4 bases stayed unmatched. The CDR3, as DNA: TGTGCCTGGAAGACAGGGGGAGGCGGGGAGCTGTTTTTT. Its protein is CAWKTGGGGELFF.

Many counts were recorded for this clonotype. The V and J genes are TRBV4-3 and TRBJ1-4; D uncertain. Germline V gene lookup returns CDR1 LGHNA and CDR2 YSLEER. V gave up 0 bases and J gave up 1 base, with 9 bases separating them. The CDR3 is 16 amino acids. CDR3 DNA: TGCGCCAGCAGCCAAGATGGGAGACAAACTAATGAAAAACTGTTTTTT. It encodes CASSQDGRQTNEKLFF.

This chain connects TRBV6-2 or TRBV6-3 to TRBJ2-3; tentatively, D is TRBD2 (6 bases). Germline CDR1 reads MNHEY; CDR2 reads SVGEGT. V lost 8 bases and J 7 bases, leaving 13 bases between the germline ends. This CDR3 spans 12 amino acids. The CDR3 sequence is CASRDSSHTQYF. The CDR3 DNA follows: TGTGCCAGCCGGGACTCCTCGCATACGCAGTATTTT.

This clonotype has a handful of counts. The chain is built from TRBV5-1 and TRBJ1-1, with TRBD1 matching over 9 bases. Per germline, CDR1 SGHRS and CDR2 YFSETQ. The CDR3 contains 15 residues. V trimming: 4 bases; J trimming: 8 bases; junction bases outside the gene matches: 12. The CDR3 loop is CASSVTGTGHLEAFF. The CDR3 DNA reads as TGCGCCAGCAGCGTTACCGGGACAGGGCATTTGGAAGCTTTCTTT.

This clonotype was counted at least ten times. This chain uses TRBV11-2 with TRBJ1-2; 10 bases are a match to TRBD1. This CDR3 comprises 15 residues. Germline V CDR1 and CDR2: SGHAT, FQNNGV. V dropped 2 bases and J dropped 6; count of bases not matched to a gene: 6. CDR3 sequence: CASSLTIGTGDGYTF. In DNA, the CDR3 is TGTGCCAGCAGCTTAACAATAGGGACAGGGGATGGCTACACCTTC.

This sequence joins TRBV5-1 and TRBJ1-3; a possible D gene is TRBD1 (5 bases). CDR1 and CDR2 (germline): SGHRS, YFSETQ. There are 17 residues in the CDR3. The ends were cut back, 4 bases at V and 1 base at J, with 18 bases in the middle. The CDR3 region is CASSPNSGEPSGNTIYF. As DNA, the CDR3 is TGCGCCAGCAGCCCAAACTCGGGGGAACCATCTGGAAACACCATATATTTT. Full variable domain (missing parts from reference TRBV5-1 and TRBJ1-3): KAGVTQTPRYLIKTRGQQVTLSCSPISGHRSVSWYQQTPGQGLQFLFEYFSETQRNKGNFPGRFSGRQFSNSRSEMNVSTLELGDSALYLCASSPNSGEPSGNTIYFGEGSWLTVV.

There are many counts of this clonotype. V is TRBV2 and J is TRBJ2-1; the D gene could be TRBD1 or TRBD2 (6 bases each). CDR3 size: 14 residues. Germline lookup yields CDR1 SNHLY and CDR2 FYNNEI. The V end was cut by 11 bases, the J end by 5 bases, with 19 bases between. The CDR3 here is CAVSRGPLDNEQFF. CDR3 DNA: TGTGCCGTGAGTCGGGGGCCTCTTGACAATGAGCAGTTCTTC.

This clonotype was found many times. This chain connects TRBV7-9 to TRBJ2-3, with D hard to call. The CDR3 extends over 11 amino acids. CDR1 is SEHNR and CDR2 is FQNEAQ in the germline V gene (reference sequence). V lost 1 base and J 8 bases, leaving 4 bases between the germline ends. The CDR3 region is CASSLESTQYF. The CDR3 nucleotides read TGTGCCAGCAGCTTAGAGAGTACGCAGTATTTT.

Here the CDR3 reads CAWSPGTGGHPDTQYF. CDR3 DNA: TGTGCCTGGAGCCCGGGGACAGGGGGTCACCCAGATACGCAGTATTTT. This chain connects TRBV30 to TRBJ2-3; 11 nucleotides align to TRBD1. Germline CDR1 and CDR2: GTSNPN and SVGIG (reference sequence). The CDR3 sequence is 16 residues long. The V gene end was trimmed by 3 bases and the J gene end by 4 bases; junction bases not matched to a gene: 9.

This clonotype was found a few times. This chain uses TRBV19 with TRBJ2-1; no clear D. The CDR3 has 14 amino acids. V dropped 1 base and J dropped 8 bases, with 12 bases sitting between them. Germline V gene lookup returns CDR1 LNHDA and CDR2 SQIVND (reference sequence). The CDR3 DNA sequence: TGTGCCAGTAGTATAGGAGACCCCCCGTATGAGCAGTTCTTC. Amino acids: CASSIGDPPYEQFF.

This clonotype ranks as medium-sized (0.01 to 0.1%). V usage is TRBV29-1 and J usage is TRBJ2-7; no clear D gene. The CDR3 extends over 12 amino acids. V dropped 4 bases and J dropped 0 bases, with 7 bases sitting between them. Germline lookup yields CDR1 SQVTM and CDR2 ANQGSEA. The DNA for the CDR3 is TGCAGCGTTGGCAGTAACTCCTACGAGCAGTACTTC. This sequence encodes CSVGSNSYEQYF.

This clonotype came up many times. The chain recombines TRBV4-3 with TRBJ1-1; D possibly corresponds to TRBD1 (5 bases). Trimming removed 3 bases at V and 0 bases at J, with 11 bases between. Germline CDR1 and CDR2: LGHNA and YSLEER. The CDR3 sequence is 15 residues long. CDR3 nucleotide sequence: TGCGCCAGCAGCCAGGCAGGGTTCATGAACACTGAAGCTTTCTTT. Its translation is CASSQAGFMNTEAFF.